This TCR beta chain was captured in a study of blood T cell repertoires in COVID-19. Whole-study context: Collection of acute and convalescent COVID-19 samples took place in the United States, Italy and Spain.

The authors' processing: Reference gene primer amplification gave nucleated cell count estimates. The repertoire was sequenced with immunoSEQ multiplex PCR; TCRdb's copy has only in-frame clones and lacks some. For V, J and clone size, that table is used; D and trimming come from the DNA. The sample holds about 240,000 clones, roughly 85% seen once. Seattle patient enrollment occurred during active infection, with longitudinal follow-up thereafter. This clone turned up a few times. This receptor was taken from a man aged 45-60 years with COVID-19, enrolled during active disease. The material sequenced was peripheral blood.

The DNA for the CDR3 is TGTGCCAGCAAGAGGGACAGGGAGGAATCACCCCTCCACTTT. Residues: CASKRDREESPLHF. The gene calls are TRBV6-5 and TRBJ1-6, with 9 nucleotides matching TRBD1. This CDR3 region has 14 residues. Germline assignment: CDR1 MNHEY and CDR2 SVGAGI. Trimming removed 7 bases from V and 10 bases from J; junction bases left unmatched: 8.